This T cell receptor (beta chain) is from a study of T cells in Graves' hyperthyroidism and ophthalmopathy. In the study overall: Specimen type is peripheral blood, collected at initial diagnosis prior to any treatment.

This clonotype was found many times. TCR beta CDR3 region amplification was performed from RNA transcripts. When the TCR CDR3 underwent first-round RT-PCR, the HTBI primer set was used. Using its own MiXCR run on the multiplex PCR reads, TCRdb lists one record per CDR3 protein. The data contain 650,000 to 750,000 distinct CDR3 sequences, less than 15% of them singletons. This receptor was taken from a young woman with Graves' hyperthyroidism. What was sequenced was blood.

Here the CDR3 reads CASSETRTSDTQYF. The DNA for the CDR3 is TGTGCCAGCAGCGAGACGAGGACTTCAGATACGCAGTATTTT. The chain recombines TRBV7-9 with TRBJ2-3; tentative D call: TRBD2 (5 bases). Germline V lookup: CDR1 SEHNR, CDR2 FQNEAQ (reference sequence). V lost 5 bases and J lost 4, with 13 bases in between. There are 14 residues in the CDR3.